This TCR beta chain was sequenced for a study of blood T cell repertoires in COVID-19. Overall study context: The origin of the acute and convalescent COVID-19 samples was the United States, Italy and Spain. Sample material is recorded as cDNA or gDNA derived from T cells, B-cell-depleted T cells, or PBMCs.

In the original analysis: Estimated nucleated cell counts came from reference gene primer amplification. Sequencing was performed with immunoSEQ multiplex PCR; in TCRdb, only in-frame clones are kept and a portion is missing. V, J and clone size reflect that table, while D and trimming were determined from the DNA. The data hold 75,000 to 95,000 clones, with more than 65% observed a single time. Sequencing was carried out using peripheral blood. This clonotype was obtained from a man aged 55 to 70 with acute or convalescent COVID-19.

The CDR3 DNA is TGTGCCAGCAGCGTCCGGACTAGCGGGGGGACCCAGTACTTC. Residues: CASSVRTSGGTQYF. The chain carries TRBV9 and TRBJ2-5, with 13 positions matching TRBD2. Germline V gives CDR1 SGDLS, CDR2 YYNGEE. Losses at the gene ends were 2 bases for V and 7 bases for J; bases not matched to a gene: 2. CDR3 length equals 14 residues.